Sequencing of this T cell receptor beta chain was carried out in a study of blood T cell repertoires in COVID-19. Some clones are missing from TCRdb's copy, which holds only in-frame ones; the method was immunoSEQ multiplex PCR. Of about 240,000 clones in the sample, 85% to 90% were seen once. CDR3 length equals 15 residues. Germline lookup yields CDR1 KGHDR and CDR2 SFDVKD. V was pared by 4 bases and J by 6 bases, with 5 bases of the junction left unmatched. Sample: peripheral blood. The rearrangement joins TRBV24-1 to TRBJ1-4; TRBD1 aligns across 9 bases. This clonotype originated in a woman in her 70s with active or convalescent COVID-19. In nucleotides, the CDR3 is TGTGCCACCAGTGAAAGGACAGGGGCTTATGAAAAACTGTTTTTT. This encodes CATSERTGAYEKLFF.